Below are 11 T cell receptor beta chains sequenced from a single sample in a study of human T cells and chemical hapten exposure. TCRdb re-called the RACE reads through MiXCR, storing one row per CDR3 protein. The data contain 75,000 to 90,000 distinct CDR3 sequences, over 6% of them seen just once; the ten biggest clones take up approximately 1.5%. Documented time point: patch test 1, 2 weeks after DPC sensitization. Treatment specified: therapeutic diphenylcyclopropenone sensitization with weekly scalp DPC. This material consisted of whole blood, taken in connection with sensitization to the hapten diphenylcyclopropenone (DPC). The receptor source for this set is a woman in her 30s with alopecia areata. Some clones in this sample may be carry-over from other donors' samples.

The rearrangement uses TRBV20-1 and TRBJ1-5; D unclear. CDR1 and CDR2 from the germline V gene are DFQATT and SNEGSKA (reference sequence). There are 12 residues in the CDR3. V dropped 5 bases and J dropped 9 bases, with 14 bases sitting between them. CDR3: CSARRAGGPQHF. In nucleotides, the CDR3 is TGCAGTGCTCGCCGGGCCGGCGGGCCCCAGCATTTT.

This clonotype was counted many times. The chain combines TRBV15 with TRBJ1-1, with D tentatively TRBD1 (5 bases). Germline V CDR1 and CDR2: LNHNV, YYDKDF (reference sequence). Trimming cost V 2 bases and J 2 bases, with 9 bases left between them. The CDR3 is made up of 14 amino acids. Here the CDR3 reads CATSRPTDNTEAFF. CDR3 in DNA: TGTGCCACCAGCAGACCGACAGATAACACTGAAGCTTTCTTT.

J is TRBJ1-2 and V is TRBV7-9; weak D call: TRBD1 (5 bases). CDR1 and CDR2 (germline): SEHNR, FQNEAQ (reference sequence). The CDR3 totals 13 residues. The V gene lost 8 bases and the J gene lost 4 bases, with 14 bases spanning the gap. CDR3 loop: CASVGEGIYGYTF. In DNA form, the CDR3 reads TGTGCCAGCGTTGGGGAGGGGATCTATGGCTACACCTTC.

Remarks on this clonotype: A much bigger clone sits one base away, suggesting this may be a read error. The chain is built from TRBV20-1 and TRBJ2-4; 9 bases align to TRBD2. V was pared by 3 bases and J by 11 bases, with 11 bases of the junction left unmatched. The CDR3 covers 14 residues. Germline CDR1 DFQATT, CDR2 SNEGSKA (reference sequence). CDR3 loop: CSARPRAGGLVQYF. CDR3 nucleotide sequence: TGCAGTGCTAGGCCTCGAGCGGGGGGCCTCGTTCAGTACTTC.

Ten or more counts support this clonotype. The V call is TRBV3-1, the J call TRBJ2-1; D assignment may be TRBD1 or TRBD2 (5 bases each). The CDR3 totals 14 residues. Germline V gene data show CDR1 as LGHDT and CDR2 as YNNKEL (reference sequence). V shed 1 base and J shed 4 bases, with 8 bases lying between them. The CDR3 DNA reads as TGTGCCAGCAGCCAAGGGGGGAGTTACAATGAGCAGTTCTTC. This translates into CASSQGGSYNEQFF.

The chain has TRBV6-5 and TRBJ2-3; 7 bases align to TRBD2. Germline V gene sequence: CDR1 MNHEY, CDR2 SVGAGI. This CDR3 comprises 15 residues. DNA for the CDR3: TGTGCAGCAGCGAGCGGGGCCGGGGGCACAGATACGCAGTATTTT. This translates into CAAASGAGGTDTQYF.

On this clonotype: Possible read error: a much larger clone is one base away. The chain is built from TRBV20-1 and TRBJ1-1, with a tentative D call TRBD1 (6 bases). Per the germline V gene, CDR1 is DFQATT and CDR2 is SNEGSKA (reference sequence). Trimming removed 7 bases from V and 4 bases from J, with 16 bases in between. The CDR3 is 13 residues long. The CDR3 coding sequence is TGCAGTGGCGCAAAAACAGGGAGCACTGAAGCTTTCTTT. This encodes CSGAKTGSTEAFF.

The chain links TRBV5-4 to TRBJ1-1, with D possibly being TRBD1 (5 bases). From germline, CDR1 is SGHNT and CDR2 YYREEE (reference sequence). This CDR3 is 12 amino acids long. V was cut by 0 bases and J by 8 bases, with 8 bases left in between. Here the CDR3 reads CASSLDGGEAFF. The DNA for the CDR3 is TGTGCCAGCAGCTTGGATGGGGGGGAAGCTTTCTTT.

This clonotype was seen repeatedly, ten times or more. The V and J genes are TRBV29-1 and TRBJ2-3; the match to TRBD2 covers 8 bases. CDR1 SQVTM and CDR2 ANQGSEA come from the germline V gene. V lost 2 bases and J lost 2; bases outside the gene matches: 3. The CDR3 loop spans 14 amino acids. Here the CDR3 DNA reads TGCAGCGTTGAACCGGGGGGGCCCACAGATACGCAGTATTTT. Translating it yields CSVEPGGPTDTQYF.

The rearrangement uses TRBV10-3 and TRBJ2-1; D is possibly TRBD1 (6 bases). Germline CDR1 ENHRY, CDR2 SYGVKD. V shed 2 bases and J shed 5 bases, with 19 bases lying between them. The CDR3 is 17 residues long. CDR3 protein: CAISEPPIWGRDNEQFF. The CDR3 DNA follows: TGTGCCATCAGTGAGCCCCCTATCTGGGGGCGCGACAATGAGCAGTTCTTC.

This clonotype turned up a few times. The gene calls are TRBV5-6 and TRBJ2-3, with unresolved D. The CDR3 is 11 residues long. Trimming took 6 bases from V and 8 from J, leaving 10 bases between them. Germline assignment: CDR1 SGHDT and CDR2 YYEEEE. The CDR3 nucleotides are TGTGCCAGCACCCTTCATAGTACGCAGTATTTT. Its protein is CASTLHSTQYF.